The 29 T cell receptor beta chains in this list originate from one sample, sequenced in a study of CD8 T cells in Susac syndrome. The authors reverse transcribed roughly 0.5 to 1 ug RNA with random hexamers. MiXCR, applied by TCRdb to the immunoSEQ multiplex PCR reads, yields one record per CDR3 protein. This table holds just under 95,000 distinct CDR3 sequences, over 90% found once. The sequencing input was CD4+ T cells from PBMCs. All receptors derive from a human donor with Susac syndrome.

The chain has TRBV7-2 and TRBJ2-2; D call uncertain. From germline, CDR1 is SGHTA and CDR2 FQGNSA. V lost 2 bases, J lost 5 bases, and 9 bases lay in between. The CDR3 loop spans 14 amino acids. The CDR3 nucleotides are TGTGCCAGCAGCTTATTTGGGCTGACCGGGGAGCTGTTTTTT. Translating gives CASSLFGLTGELFF.

This sequence joins TRBV20-1 and TRBJ1-2; no definite D call. CDR1 and CDR2 from the germline V gene are DFQATT and SNEGSKA (reference sequence). V dropped 0 bases and J dropped 2 bases, with 19 bases sitting between them. There are 17 residues in the CDR3. The CDR3 loop is CSARDLAAAGENYGYTF. CDR3 in DNA: TGCAGTGCTAGAGATCTCGCGGCGGCTGGGGAAAACTATGGCTACACCTTC.

The chain couples TRBV3-1 to TRBJ2-5; D gene unclear. This CDR3 spans 12 amino acids. Germline lookup yields CDR1 LGHDT and CDR2 YNNKEL (reference sequence). Deletions cut 5 bases from V and 2 bases from J, with 6 bases between. In DNA, the CDR3 is TGTGCCAGCAGCGATCCTCAAGAGACCCAGTACTTC. It translates to CASSDPQETQYF.

This clonotype was seen only once. V usage is TRBV5-1 and J usage is TRBJ2-3; 8 bases are shared with TRBD2. Losses at the gene ends were 4 bases for V and 3 bases for J; bases not matched to a gene: 4. Germline lookup yields CDR1 SGHRS and CDR2 YFSETQ. The CDR3 loop spans 14 amino acids. DNA of the CDR3: TGCGCCAGCAGCCCGGGCGGGGGGACAGATACGCAGTATTTT. As protein: CASSPGGGTDTQYF.

The rearrangement links TRBV3-1 to TRBJ2-3, with TRBD2 identical over 8 bases. V was clipped by 1 base and J by 8 bases; unmatched bases: 2. CDR1 is LGHDT, CDR2 YNNKEL, per germline (reference sequence). The CDR3 is made up of 13 amino acids. CDR3: CASSQVAGGTQYF. The CDR3 DNA reads TGTGCCAGCAGCCAAGTGGCGGGGGGTACGCAGTATTTT.

The V and J genes are TRBV7-7 and TRBJ2-2; possible D gene TRBD1, 5 bases. The CDR3 sequence is 15 residues long. Trimming took 1 base from V and 4 from J, leaving 10 bases between them. The V gene's germline CDR1 is SSHAT and CDR2 FNYEAQ (reference sequence). This chain's CDR3 is CASSLGGGPTGELFF. The CDR3 region has the DNA TGTGCCAGCAGCTTAGGGGGCGGCCCCACCGGGGAGCTGTTTTTT. Full variable domain (missing parts from reference TRBV7-7 and TRBJ2-2): GAGVSQSPRYKVTKRGQDVTLRCDPISSHATLYWYQQALGQGPEFLTYFNYEAQPDKSGLPSDRFSAERPEGSISTLTIQRTEQRDSAMYRCASSLGGGPTGELFFGEGSRLTVL.

The rearrangement links TRBV6-5 to TRBJ1-4; D not certain. The CDR3 spans 13 residues. V was shortened by 3 bases and J by 5 bases, with 7 bases between the two germline ends. Germline assignment: CDR1 MNHEY and CDR2 SVGAGI. CDR3 residues: CASSYGRNEKLFF. The CDR3 bases are TGTGCCAGCAGTTATGGTCGGAATGAAAAACTGTTTTTT.

V and J are TRBV7-9 and TRBJ2-3; 8 bases agree with TRBD1. The germline CDR1 and CDR2 sequences are SEHNR and FQNEAQ (reference sequence). The V segment lost 1 base and the J segment 1 base; nucleotides outside the gene matches: 7. CDR3 length equals 17 residues. CDR3 protein: CASSLGATGGGTDTQYF. CDR3 nucleotides: TGTGCCAGCAGCTTAGGGGCAACAGGGGGAGGCACAGATACGCAGTATTTT.

The chain uses TRBV3-1 and TRBJ2-3, with D maybe TRBD2 (6 bases). Germline V lookup: CDR1 LGHDT, CDR2 YNNKEL (reference sequence). This CDR3 spans 17 amino acids. Trimming left V 6 bases short and J 7 bases short, with 26 bases between. The CDR3 spells CASRQSGGRGGSNTQYF. In DNA form, the CDR3 reads TGTGCCAGCAGGCAAAGTGGAGGAAGGGGAGGTTCGAATACGCAGTATTTT.

The J gene is TRBJ2-1, the V gene TRBV30; 7 nucleotides agree with TRBD2. The germline V gene has CDR1 GTSNPN and CDR2 SVGIG (reference sequence). Trimming at V came to 1 base and at J to 7 bases, leaving 1 base not matched to a gene. The CDR3 is made up of 12 amino acids. CDR3 sequence: CAWSGTRNEQFF. Here the CDR3 DNA reads TGTGCCTGGAGTGGGACTAGAAATGAGCAGTTCTTC.

The chain carries TRBV6-4 and TRBJ2-2, with D hard to call. In germline, CDR1 is MRHNA, CDR2 SNTAGT. V was pared by 3 bases and J by 6 bases, with 11 bases between. The CDR3 consists of 14 residues. The CDR3 reads CASSESSPAGELFF. The CDR3 coding sequence is TGTGCCAGCAGTGAGTCTAGTCCGGCCGGGGAGCTGTTTTTT.

The genes are TRBV19 and TRBJ1-2; D unresolved. This CDR3 comprises 13 residues. Looked up from germline, CDR1 is LNHDA and CDR2 is SQIVND (reference sequence). The V and J ends lost 3 bases and 4 bases respectively, with 9 bases between them. CDR3 sequence reads: CASSIMAAYGYTF. CDR3 DNA: TGTGCCAGTAGTATCATGGCGGCCTATGGCTACACCTTC. The full variable domain, rest sourced from reference TRBV19 and TRBJ1-2, is DGGITQSPKYLFRKEGQNVTLSCEQNLNHDAMYWYRQDPGQGLRLIYYSQIVNDFQKGDIAEGYSVSREKKESFPLTVTSAQKNPTAFYLCASSIMAAYGYTFGSGTRLTVV.

V is TRBV29-1 and J is TRBJ2-3, with D unclear. This CDR3 has 13 amino acids. CDR1 is SQVTM and CDR2 is ANQGSEA in the germline V gene. Trimming pared 4 bases from V and 2 bases from J, leaving 10 bases between. The CDR3 sequence: CSVVSFLTDTQYF. The CDR3 DNA follows: TGCAGCGTTGTTTCGTTCCTCACAGATACGCAGTATTTT.

In its sample, this clonotype was seen once. The rearrangement uses TRBV2 and TRBJ2-3; TRBD2 matches at 8 bases. The CDR3 consists of 14 residues. CDR1 and CDR2 (germline): SNHLY, FYNNEI. The V gene end was trimmed by 5 bases and the J gene end by 5 bases; junction bases not matched to a gene: 6. CDR3 sequence reads: CASSRLAPLDTQYF. In DNA, the CDR3 is TGTGCCAGCAGTCGACTAGCGCCCCTAGATACGCAGTATTTT.

This clonotype was recorded only once. This chain joins TRBV20-1 and TRBJ1-3; D is unclear. Germline V gene lookup returns CDR1 DFQATT and CDR2 SNEGSKA (reference sequence). The CDR3 length is 16 residues. Trimming removed 0 bases from V and 2 bases from J, with 14 bases in between. CDR3 DNA: TGCAGTGCTAGAGATCTCGACCCCTCTACTGGAAACACCATATATTTT. Translation gives CSARDLDPSTGNTIYF.

The chain combines TRBV29-1 with TRBJ1-1, with D possibly being TRBD1 (5 bases). The germline V gene has CDR1 SQVTM and CDR2 ANQGSEA. The CDR3 is 14 residues long. V lost 4 bases to trimming and J lost 0 bases, with 12 bases between them. The CDR3 protein is CSVGRDRLNTEAFF. CDR3 DNA: TGCAGCGTTGGTCGTGACAGACTGAACACTGAAGCTTTCTTT.

The genes are TRBV2 and TRBJ2-5; no clear D gene. There are 12 residues in the CDR3. The V gene's germline CDR1 is SNHLY and CDR2 FYNNEI. Trimming pared 7 bases from V and 2 bases from J, leaving 8 bases between. This CDR3 is CASTEPQETQYF. Written as DNA, the CDR3 is TGTGCCAGCACGGAGCCTCAAGAGACCCAGTACTTC.

The DNA for the CDR3 is TGTGCCTGGAGGGCTACTTGGGATATAAAAAACATTCAGTACTTC. As protein: CAWRATWDIKNIQYF. The genes are TRBV30 and TRBJ2-4; D gene unclear. The length of the CDR3 is 15 residues. Germline lookup yields CDR1 GTSNPN and CDR2 SVGIG (reference sequence). Trimming removed 3 bases at V and 4 bases at J, with 16 bases between. Full variable domain (outside the CDR3, taken from reference TRBV30 and TRBJ2-4): SQTIHQWPATLVQPVGSPLSLECTVEGTSNPNLYWYRQAAGRGLQLLFYSVGIGQISSEVPQNLSASRPQDRQFILSSKKLLLSDSGFYLCAWRATWDIKNIQYFGAGTRLSVL.

The chain links TRBV29-1 to TRBJ2-7; no firm D call. This CDR3 is built from 11 residues. Trimming stripped 0 bases from V and 7 bases from J, with 7 bases between. CDR1 SQVTM and CDR2 ANQGSEA come from the germline V gene. CDR3 DNA: TGCAGCGTTGAAGATCTGGGGGAGCAGTACTTC. As protein: CSVEDLGEQYF.

The chain uses TRBV5-1 and TRBJ2-1, with D possibly matching TRBD1 (6 bases). The CDR3 extends over 15 amino acids. V lost 0 bases, J lost 7 bases, and 14 bases lay in between. Germline-derived CDR1 and CDR2 are SGHRS and YFSETQ. The CDR3 protein is CASSLGQGRVNEQFF. The DNA for the CDR3 is TGCGCCAGCAGCTTGGGTCAGGGGCGGGTTAATGAGCAGTTCTTC.

The chain joins TRBV12-3 or TRBV12-4 to TRBJ1-1; D unresolved. The CDR3 spans 12 residues. V was clipped by 9 bases and J by 5 bases, with 13 bases between them. In DNA form, the CDR3 reads TGTGCCAGTAGGCGGGGAAGGACTGAAGCTTTCTTT. Amino acids: CASRRGRTEAFF.

This chain uses TRBV6-1 with TRBJ2-1; the D gene is possibly TRBD2 (6 bases). CDR3 length: 13 amino acids. The germline V and J ends were trimmed by 3 bases and 9 bases, with 12 bases remaining between them. Germline-derived CDR1 and CDR2 are MNHNS and SASEGT. This chain's CDR3 is CASSEWRESEQFF. The CDR3 coding sequence is TGTGCCAGCAGTGAGTGGAGGGAGAGTGAGCAGTTCTTC.

The chain combines TRBV5-1 with TRBJ1-6, with 9 bases fitting TRBD1. The CDR3 covers 15 residues. Germline CDR1 and CDR2: SGHRS and YFSETQ. V lost 2 bases to trimming and J lost 5 bases; unmatched junction nucleotides: 2. The CDR3: CASSFTGGHNSPLHF. The CDR3 coding sequence is TGCGCCAGCAGCTTTACAGGGGGCCATAATTCACCCCTCCACTTT.

This rearrangement joins TRBV25-1 to TRBJ1-2; 8 nucleotides line up with TRBD1. V lost 5 bases to trimming and J lost 6 bases; unmatched junction nucleotides: 5. CDR1 is MGHDK, CDR2 SYGVNS, per germline. The CDR3 sequence is 13 residues long. The CDR3 DNA follows: TGTGCCAGCAGTCCGACAGGGGCCCATGGCTACACCTTC. It specifies CASSPTGAHGYTF.

The chain combines TRBV7-2 with TRBJ2-7; 7 bases line up with TRBD1. V lost 5 bases to trimming and J lost 0 bases; unmatched junction nucleotides: 7. The CDR3 sequence is 15 residues long. In germline, CDR1 is SGHTA, CDR2 FQGNSA. CDR3 DNA: TGTGCCAGCAGCCCAACAGGGGCGGTCTCCTACGAGCAGTACTTC. Translated: CASSPTGAVSYEQYF.

The rearrangement joins TRBV11-2 to TRBJ1-3; no reliable D call. The CDR3 consists of 13 residues. Germline V gene lookup returns CDR1 SGHAT and CDR2 FQNNGV. Deletions cut 5 bases from V and 2 bases from J, with 7 bases between. The CDR3, as DNA: TGTGCCAGCAGCCCCGGAGCTGGAAACACCATATATTTT. The encoded protein is CASSPGAGNTIYF.

The chain employs TRBV14 and TRBJ1-1; D possibly corresponds to TRBD1 (5 bases). V lost 4 bases, J lost 0 bases, and 15 bases lay in between. The CDR3 has 16 residues. Germline CDR1 and CDR2: SGHDN and FVKESK. This CDR3 is CASSPWTPTMNTEAFF. In nucleotides, the CDR3 is TGTGCCAGCAGCCCCTGGACACCGACAATGAACACTGAAGCTTTCTTT. The full variable domain, rest sourced from reference TRBV14 and TRBJ1-1, is EAGVTQFPSHSVIEKGQTVTLRCDPISGHDNLYWYRRVMGKEIKFLLHFVKESKQDESGMPNNRFLAERTGGTYSTLKVQPAELEDSGVYFCASSPWTPTMNTEAFFGQGTRLTVV.

The genes are TRBV7-9 and TRBJ2-7; D uncertain. Trimming took 1 base from V and 2 from J, leaving 12 bases between them. The CDR3 contains 15 residues. Per the germline V gene, CDR1 is SEHNR and CDR2 is FQNEAQ (reference sequence). The CDR3 protein is CASSLELSSTYEQYF. The CDR3 bases are TGTGCCAGCAGCTTAGAACTATCTTCGACCTACGAGCAGTACTTC.

The rearrangement joins TRBV6-5 to TRBJ1-1, with D perhaps matching TRBD1 (6 bases). Germline V gene data show CDR1 as MNHEY and CDR2 as SVGAGI. This CDR3 spans 14 amino acids. The V gene lost 0 bases and the J gene lost 6 bases, with 11 bases spanning the gap. This chain's CDR3 is CASSYSTGYAEAFF. CDR3 sequence (DNA): TGTGCCAGCAGTTACTCCACAGGGTACGCTGAAGCTTTCTTT.